Following are 24 T cell receptor beta chains from one sample sequenced in a study of spatial heterogeneity in lung cancer. Time point described: sample taken at primary tumor resection. TCRdb re-called the 5' RACE reads through MiXCR, storing one row per CDR3 protein. This table holds 2,700 or so distinct CDR3 sequences, 5% to 7% found once. The study, taken as a whole, reports: In tumors, expanded intratumoral alpha and beta TCR counts tracked mutation counts.

Which antigens these TCRs recognize remains unknown. This sample comprised lung tumor tissue, obtained at surgery. These receptors were taken from a male donor with early-stage non-small cell lung cancer.

In its sample, this clonotype was seen many times. With the library built for alpha chains, this beta chain is off target and its frequency is not meaningful. This chain joins TRBV28 and TRBJ1-2; 9 bases agree with TRBD1. The CDR3 extends over 14 amino acids. Germline V gene data show CDR1 as MDHEN and CDR2 as SYDVKM. V was pared by 8 bases and J by 4 bases, with 8 bases of the junction left unmatched. The CDR3 reads CASAGGQGSYGYTF. CDR3 in DNA: TGTGCCAGCGCTGGGGGACAGGGAAGCTATGGCTACACCTTC.

By share, this clonotype ranks as medium-sized. This beta chain is an off-target read within a library intended for alpha chains, so its frequency means little. This chain links TRBV11-2 with TRBJ2-1; D may correspond to TRBD1 or TRBD2 (5 bases each). V lost 5 bases and J lost 12, with 14 bases in between. This CDR3 spans 12 amino acids. Germline V gene sequence: CDR1 SGHAT, CDR2 FQNNGV. The CDR3 DNA reads TGTGCCAGCAGCCCCGGGACCCCTCGGCAGTTCTTC. The encoded protein is CASSPGTPRQFF.

This clonotype is medium-sized within its sample. Since it is a stray read in a library aimed at alpha chains, this beta chain has a size that is not meaningful. The chain is built from TRBV20-1 and TRBJ1-5; the match to TRBD1 covers 7 bases. Germline trimming cut 3 bases from V and 3 bases from J; bases unmatched to any gene: 5. The germline V gene encodes CDR1 DFQATT and CDR2 SNEGSKA (reference sequence). This CDR3 region has 14 residues. The DNA for the CDR3 is TGCAGTGCTAGCGGAGGGACAGCCAATCAGCCCCAGCATTTT. Translating it yields CSASGGTANQPQHF.

Relative to its sample, this clonotype is medium-sized. Within a library made for alpha chains, this beta chain is off target, and its count is uninformative. This rearrangement joins TRBV20-1 to TRBJ2-1; no reliable D call. The CDR3 contains 16 residues. Germline lookup yields CDR1 DFQATT and CDR2 SNEGSKA (reference sequence). Trimming pared 4 bases from V and 0 bases from J, leaving 16 bases between. This CDR3 is CSANPLRQSSYNEQFF. Written as DNA, the CDR3 is TGCAGTGCTAACCCCCTTAGGCAGAGCTCCTACAATGAGCAGTTCTTC.

A remark on this clonotype: Because the library targeted alpha chains, this beta chain is an off-target read whose size means little. The chain joins TRBV30 to TRBJ1-5; D gene ambiguous. V was pared by 2 bases and J by 0 bases, with 8 bases between. This CDR3 region has 14 residues. Germline assignment: CDR1 GTSNPN and CDR2 SVGIG (reference sequence). The CDR3 DNA sequence: TGTGCCTGGAGTAAATCCTATAGCAATCAGCCCCAGCATTTT. Protein product: CAWSKSYSNQPQHF.

This clonotype occurred many times. This beta chain is a stray sequence in a library constructed for alpha chains; its clone size is not meaningful. The chain combines TRBV12-3 or TRBV12-4 with TRBJ2-7; tentatively, D is TRBD2 (6 bases). The CDR3 extends over 14 amino acids. Trimming removed 5 bases at V and 1 base at J, with 12 bases between. The CDR3 region is CASSRRDLSYEQYF. DNA for the CDR3: TGTGCCAGCAGTCGGAGGGACCTTTCCTACGAGCAGTACTTC.

By sample share, this clonotype is medium-sized. Being off target in a library aimed at alpha chains, this beta chain has a size of little meaning. The chain is built from TRBV6-6 and TRBJ2-5; perhaps TRBD2 as D (5 bases). Germline V gene lookup returns CDR1 MNHNY and CDR2 SVGAGI (reference sequence). Trimming took 2 bases from V and 5 from J, leaving 12 bases between them. There are 14 residues in the CDR3. CDR3 region: CASSYLAEGETQYF. The CDR3 nucleotides read TGTGCCAGCAGTTACCTTGCCGAGGGTGAGACCCAGTACTTC.

This clonotype is classed as medium-sized. Within a library made for alpha chains, this beta chain is off target, and its count is uninformative. The rearrangement joins TRBV20-1 to TRBJ2-7; possible D gene TRBD2, 6 bases. The CDR3 loop spans 14 amino acids. Germline lookup yields CDR1 DFQATT and CDR2 SNEGSKA (reference sequence). With 6 bases removed from V and 4 bases from J, the gap between germline ends came to 19 bases. In DNA, the CDR3 is TGCAGTGCCCTCGAGACGACTAGAGGATACGAGCAGTACTTC. It is translated as CSALETTRGYEQYF.

Within the sample, this clonotype is medium-sized (0.01 to 0.1%). Since it is a stray read in a library aimed at alpha chains, this beta chain has a size that is not meaningful. The V and J genes are TRBV6-5 and TRBJ2-7, with 8 bases that match TRBD1. The CDR3 length is 15 residues. Germline CDR1 reads MNHEY; CDR2 reads SVGAGI. Trimming took 6 bases from V and 4 from J; bases not matched to a gene: 11. The CDR3 sequence is CASSRNEQGVYEQYF. CDR3 in DNA: TGTGCCAGCAGCCGTAACGAACAGGGGGTGTACGAGCAGTACTTC.

As to this clonotype: This beta chain is off target for a library built for alpha chains, so its abundance means little. V usage is TRBV12-3 or TRBV12-4 and J usage is TRBJ2-1; D possibly matches TRBD1 or TRBD2 (5 bases each). The CDR3 has 16 residues. The V end lost 6 bases, the J end lost 2 bases, and 17 bases lay between the germline ends. CDR3 residues: CASSRPLRGPYNEQFF. The DNA of the CDR3 is TGTGCCAGCAGCCGACCCCTTAGGGGACCCTACAATGAGCAGTTCTTC.

Judged by abundance, this clonotype is medium-sized (0.01 to 0.1%). The library was prepared for alpha chains; this beta chain is a stray read, so its frequency means little. The V call is TRBV5-5, the J call TRBJ2-3, with 7 bases lining up with TRBD2. CDR1 SGHKS and CDR2 YYEKEE come from the germline V gene (reference sequence). The CDR3 has 16 amino acids. V dropped 4 bases and J dropped 2; count of bases not matched to a gene: 10. The CDR3 reads CASSPEWGGSTDTQYF. The CDR3 bases are TGTGCCAGCAGCCCGGAGTGGGGGGGGTCCACAGATACGCAGTATTTT.

Turning to this clonotype: Because this beta chain is a stray read in a library intended to capture alpha chains, its abundance should not be given much weight. The genes are TRBV5-1 and TRBJ1-1; 8 nucleotides match TRBD1. This CDR3 comprises 15 residues. V lost 5 bases, J lost 1 base, and 7 bases stayed unmatched. In germline, CDR1 is SGHRS, CDR2 YFSETQ. The CDR3 region has the DNA TGCGCCAGCAGGCCTCCCGGGACAGGGAACACTGAAGCTTTCTTT. Protein: CASRPPGTGNTEAFF.

Within the sample, this clonotype is medium-sized. This beta chain is an unintended read in a library built for alpha chains; its size means little. The genes are TRBV2 and TRBJ2-5; no reliable D call. Between the trimmed V and J ends, which lost 4 bases and 5 bases, there was a span of 5 bases. This CDR3 has 11 amino acids. From germline, CDR1 is SNHLY and CDR2 FYNNEI. The CDR3 is CASSVYETQYF. CDR3 DNA sequence: TGTGCCAGCAGTGTTTACGAGACCCAGTACTTC.

By share, this clonotype counts as medium-sized. At one end, the junction sequence differs from germline, possibly due to a read error. Because this beta chain is a stray read in a library intended to capture alpha chains, its abundance should not be given much weight. V is TRBV12-3 or TRBV12-4 and J is TRBJ2-1; unclear D gene. The CDR3 spans 11 residues. This CDR3 reads CASNLAGEQFF. DNA of the CDR3: TGTGCCAGCAATTTAGCTGGCGAGCAGTTCTTC.

By its share, this clonotype is medium-sized (0.01 to 0.1%). This beta chain turned up in a library designed for alpha chains; as an off-target read, its abundance says little. The rearrangement joins TRBV6-2 or TRBV6-3 to TRBJ2-6, with D perhaps given as TRBD1 or TRBD2 (5 bases each). The V gene's germline CDR1 is MNHEY and CDR2 SVGEGT. Trimming took 2 bases from V and 4 from J, leaving 24 bases between them. The CDR3 runs to 20 residues. CDR3 in amino acids: CASSYIWGRTSPEGANVLTF. The CDR3 bases are TGTGCCAGCAGTTACATCTGGGGACGGACATCACCGGAGGGGGCCAACGTCCTGACTTTC.

There are many counts of this clonotype. Within a library made for alpha chains, this beta chain is off target, and its count is uninformative. The chain has TRBV19 and TRBJ1-5, with TRBD1 matching 11 bases. V shed 6 bases, J shed 4 bases, and the junction held 5 bases outside the gene matches. The CDR3 loop spans 15 amino acids. Germline V CDR1 and CDR2: LNHDA, SQIVND (reference sequence). The CDR3 DNA is TGTGCCAGTAGCGGGACAGGGGGGACTAATCAGCCCCAGCATTTT. Translated: CASSGTGGTNQPQHF.

In its sample, this clonotype is medium-sized (0.01 to 0.1%). Because this beta chain is a stray read in a library intended to capture alpha chains, its abundance should not be given much weight. V and J are TRBV30 and TRBJ2-6; D is ambiguous. V was shortened by 6 bases and J by 6 bases, with 12 bases between the two germline ends. Germline CDR1 and CDR2: GTSNPN and SVGIG (reference sequence). The CDR3 loop spans 13 amino acids. CDR3 residues: CACHSVSANVLTF. DNA of the CDR3: TGTGCCTGTCACAGCGTTTCGGCCAACGTCCTGACTTTC.

This clonotype is termed medium-sized (0.01 to 0.1%). The library was prepared for alpha chains; this beta chain is a stray read, so its frequency means little. The chain uses TRBV6-2 or TRBV6-3 and TRBJ2-6; no clear D gene. The CDR3 extends over 13 amino acids. The V end was cut by 3 bases, the J end by 1 base, with 1 base between. In germline, CDR1 is MNHEY, CDR2 SVGEGT. The CDR3 DNA sequence: TGTGCCAGCAGTTATTCTGGGGCCAACGTCCTGACTTTC. Protein product: CASSYSGANVLTF.

This clonotype was observed a few times. Because the library targeted alpha chains, this beta chain is an off-target read whose size means little. J is TRBJ2-2 and V is TRBV10-3, with D hard to call. The CDR3 extends over 12 amino acids. V lost 8 bases and J lost 6, with 10 bases in between. In germline, CDR1 is ENHRY, CDR2 SYGVKD. CDR3 loop: CAIAAPSGELFF. CDR3 nucleotides: TGTGCCATCGCGGCGCCCTCCGGGGAGCTGTTTTTT.

By its share, this clonotype is medium-sized. This beta chain lies outside the target of a library built for alpha chains; its clone size means little. This chain uses TRBV6-5 with TRBJ1-5, with D possibly TRBD1 on 6 matching bases. V lost 1 base and J lost 7, with 11 bases in between. The CDR3 extends over 14 amino acids. Germline V gives CDR1 MNHEY, CDR2 SVGAGI. CDR3 sequence: CASSYLRGSQPQHF. The CDR3 bases are TGTGCCAGCAGTTACTTAAGGGGGTCCCAGCCCCAGCATTTT.

Relative to its sample, this clonotype is medium-sized. Because this beta chain is a stray read in a library intended to capture alpha chains, its abundance should not be given much weight. The V call is TRBV27, the J call TRBJ1-6, with a weak D call TRBD1 (5 bases). V was clipped by 6 bases and J by 10 bases, with 19 bases between them. The CDR3 consists of 15 residues. Germline CDR1 reads MNHEY; CDR2 reads SMNVEV (reference sequence). The CDR3 here is CASRTLLLGESPLHF. The CDR3 nucleotides read TGTGCCAGCAGAACTCTTCTACTGGGGGAGTCACCCCTCCACTTT.

By share of the sample, this clonotype is medium-sized. For a library built for alpha chains, this beta chain is a stray read; little rests on its size. V and J are TRBV5-1 and TRBJ2-6; D is unclear. Per the germline V gene, CDR1 is SGHRS and CDR2 is YFSETQ. V was cut by 0 bases and J by 4 bases, with 5 bases left in between. The CDR3 covers 14 residues. The CDR3 spells CASSLGMGANVLTF. CDR3 nucleotides: TGCGCCAGCAGCTTGGGTATGGGGGCCAACGTCCTGACTTTC.

By share of the sample, this clonotype is medium-sized. For a library built for alpha chains, this beta chain is a stray read; little rests on its size. The rearrangement links TRBV6-2 or TRBV6-3 to TRBJ2-5; 8 nucleotides agree with TRBD1. This CDR3 is built from 17 residues. Germline V CDR1 and CDR2: MNHEY, SVGEGT. The J segment lost 5 bases and the V segment lost 0 bases, leaving 11 bases of the junction unmatched. The CDR3 is CASSYSSMPGGRETQYF. CDR3 nucleotides: TGTGCCAGCAGTTACTCGAGTATGCCAGGGGGCCGGGAGACCCAGTACTTC.

In its sample, this clonotype ranks as medium-sized (0.01 to 0.1%). This beta chain slipped into a library made for alpha chains as a stray read, so its size is not meaningful. This chain links TRBV18 with TRBJ2-1; D may be TRBD2 (6 bases). V was pared by 6 bases and J by 5 bases, with 20 bases between. Per germline, CDR1 KGHSH and CDR2 LQKENI. The length of the CDR3 is 16 residues. CDR3 sequence (DNA): TGTGCCAGCTCCCCAGTCGGCGGGGCCCCCAACAATGAGCAGTTCTTC. This encodes CASSPVGGAPNNEQFF.